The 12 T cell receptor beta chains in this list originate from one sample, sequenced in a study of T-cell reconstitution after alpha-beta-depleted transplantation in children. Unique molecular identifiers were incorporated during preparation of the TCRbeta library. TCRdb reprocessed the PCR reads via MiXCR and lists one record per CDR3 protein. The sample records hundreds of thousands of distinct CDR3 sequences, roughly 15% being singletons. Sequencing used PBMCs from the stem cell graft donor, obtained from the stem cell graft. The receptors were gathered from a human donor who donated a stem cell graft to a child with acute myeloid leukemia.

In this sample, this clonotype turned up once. CDR3 loop: CASSPGLAGGLGADTQYF. The CDR3 DNA sequence: TGTGCCAGCAGCCCTGGACTAGCGGGGGGGCTAGGTGCAGATACGCAGTATTTT. This chain connects TRBV11-2 to TRBJ2-3; 15 nucleotides match TRBD2. Germline assignment: CDR1 SGHAT and CDR2 FQNNGV. This CDR3 comprises 18 residues. V was clipped by 5 bases and J by 4 bases; unmatched bases: 10.

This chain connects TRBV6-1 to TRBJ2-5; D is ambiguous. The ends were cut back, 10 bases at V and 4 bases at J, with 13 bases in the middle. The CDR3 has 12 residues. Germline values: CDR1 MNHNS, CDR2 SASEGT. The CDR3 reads CAILGMGETQYF. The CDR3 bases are TGTGCCATCCTCGGAATGGGAGAGACCCAGTACTTC.

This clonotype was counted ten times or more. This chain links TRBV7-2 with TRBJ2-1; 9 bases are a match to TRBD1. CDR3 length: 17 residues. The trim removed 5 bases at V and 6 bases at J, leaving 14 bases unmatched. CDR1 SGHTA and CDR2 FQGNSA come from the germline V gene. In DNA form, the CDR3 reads TGTGCCAGCAGCCGTTCGCGGACAGGGGTTACAGGCAATGAGCAGTTCTTC. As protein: CASSRSRTGVTGNEQFF.

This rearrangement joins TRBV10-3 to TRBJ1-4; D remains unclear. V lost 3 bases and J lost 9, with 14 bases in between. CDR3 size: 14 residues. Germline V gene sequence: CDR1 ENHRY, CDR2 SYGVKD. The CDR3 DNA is TGTGCCATCAGTGAAACGACAAGCACCCAAAAACTGTTTTTT. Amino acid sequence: CAISETTSTQKLFF.

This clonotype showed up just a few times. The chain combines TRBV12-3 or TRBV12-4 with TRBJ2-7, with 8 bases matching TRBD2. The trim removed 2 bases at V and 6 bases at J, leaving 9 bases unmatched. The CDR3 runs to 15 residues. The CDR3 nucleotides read TGTGCCAGCAGTTTATCCGGGAGGGAGTTCAGCGAGCAGTACTTC. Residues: CASSLSGREFSEQYF.

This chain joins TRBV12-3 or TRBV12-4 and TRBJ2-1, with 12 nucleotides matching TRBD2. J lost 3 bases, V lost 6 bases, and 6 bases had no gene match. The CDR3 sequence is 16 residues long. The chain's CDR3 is CASSQLAGGYYNEQFF. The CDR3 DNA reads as TGTGCCAGCAGCCAACTAGCGGGGGGTTACTACAATGAGCAGTTCTTC.

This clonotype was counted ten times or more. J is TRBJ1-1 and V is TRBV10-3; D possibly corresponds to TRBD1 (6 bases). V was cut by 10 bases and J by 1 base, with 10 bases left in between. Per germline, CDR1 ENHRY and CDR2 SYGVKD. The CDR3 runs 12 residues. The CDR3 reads CATRDKNTEAFF. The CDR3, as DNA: TGTGCCACTAGGGACAAGAACACTGAAGCTTTCTTT.

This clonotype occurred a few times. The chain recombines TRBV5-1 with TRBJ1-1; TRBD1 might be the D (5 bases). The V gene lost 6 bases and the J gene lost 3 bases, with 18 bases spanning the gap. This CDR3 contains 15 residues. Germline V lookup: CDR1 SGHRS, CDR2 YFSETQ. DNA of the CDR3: TGCGCCAGCACCCCCGCCGGGGACCGGTACACTGAAGCTTTCTTT. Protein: CASTPAGDRYTEAFF.

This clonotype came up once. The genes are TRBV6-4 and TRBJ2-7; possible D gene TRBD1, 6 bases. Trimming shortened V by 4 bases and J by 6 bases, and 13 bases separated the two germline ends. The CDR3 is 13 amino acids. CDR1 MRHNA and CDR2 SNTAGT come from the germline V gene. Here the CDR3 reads CASSASQGREQYV. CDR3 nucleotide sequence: TGTGCCAGCAGTGCCTCACAGGGACGCGAGCAGTACGTC.

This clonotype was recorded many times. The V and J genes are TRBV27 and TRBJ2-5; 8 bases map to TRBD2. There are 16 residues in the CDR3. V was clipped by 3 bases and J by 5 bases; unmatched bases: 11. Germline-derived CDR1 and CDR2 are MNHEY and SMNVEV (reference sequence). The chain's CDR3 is CASSLGRLAPTETQYF. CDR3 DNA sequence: TGTGCCAGCAGTTTGGGTCGACTAGCGCCCACGGAGACCCAGTACTTC.

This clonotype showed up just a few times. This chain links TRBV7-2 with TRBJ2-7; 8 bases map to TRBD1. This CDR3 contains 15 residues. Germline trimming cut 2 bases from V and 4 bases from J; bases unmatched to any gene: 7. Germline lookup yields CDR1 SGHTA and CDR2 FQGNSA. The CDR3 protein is CASSLKGQGAYEQYF. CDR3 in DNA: TGTGCCAGCAGCTTAAAAGGGCAGGGGGCGTACGAGCAGTACTTC.

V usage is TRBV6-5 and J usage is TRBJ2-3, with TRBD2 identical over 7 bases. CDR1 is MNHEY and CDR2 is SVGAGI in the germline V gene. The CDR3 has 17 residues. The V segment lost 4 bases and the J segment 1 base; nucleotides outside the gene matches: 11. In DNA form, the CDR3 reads TGTGCCAGCAGTTTTTCCGCGGGGGAGGTTGGCACAGATACGCAGTATTTT. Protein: CASSFSAGEVGTDTQYF.